These 19 T cell receptor beta chains were all obtained from the same sample, sequenced in a study of shared clonotypes between healthy human individuals. Repertoires were generated with immunoSEQ multiplex PCR, while TCRdb's copy carries only in-frame clones and drops some. The sample yields roughly 2,500,000 clones, approximately 93% seen once. Sequencing was done on a sample of naive CD4+ T cells from PBMCs. Subset defined: CD45RA+ positively selected. Receptor source: a young man in good health. Some clones in this sample may be carry-over from other donors' samples.

The chain has TRBV28 and TRBJ2-5; D not resolved. Trimming took off 5 bases at V and 2 bases at J, with 12 bases between the two ends. Per germline, CDR1 MDHEN and CDR2 SYDVKM. The CDR3 length is 14 residues. This chain's CDR3 is CASSLLQLQETQYF. CDR3 DNA: TGTGCCAGCAGTCTATTACAGCTACAAGAGACCCAGTACTTC. Full variable domain (remainder filled in from reference TRBV28 and TRBJ2-5): DVKVTQSSRYLVKRTGEKVFLECVQDMDHENMFWYRQDPGLGLRLIYFSYDVKMKEKGDIPEGYSVSREKKERFSLILESASTNQTSMYLCASSLLQLQETQYFGPGTRLLVL.

This sequence joins TRBV6-1 and TRBJ1-1, with a tentative D call TRBD1 (5 bases). V dropped 7 bases and J dropped 7 bases, with 16 bases sitting between them. Germline V gives CDR1 MNHNS, CDR2 SASEGT. The CDR3 has 13 residues. This chain's CDR3 is CASNQGNTIEAFF. In DNA, the CDR3 is TGTGCCAGCAATCAGGGAAACACAATTGAAGCTTTCTTT.

This chain links TRBV5-1 with TRBJ1-1; perhaps TRBD1 as D (5 bases). With 0 bases removed from V and 2 bases from J, the gap between germline ends came to 11 bases. The CDR3 has 15 amino acids. Germline V lookup: CDR1 SGHRS, CDR2 YFSETQ. CDR3 sequence reads: CASSLEVTVNTEAFF. The CDR3 coding sequence is TGCGCCAGCAGCTTGGAGGTGACAGTCAACACTGAAGCTTTCTTT.

This chain uses TRBV27 with TRBJ2-5, with a possible D match to TRBD1 (6 bases). The DNA end lines up better with TRBJ2-7; the J call may be wrong. The CDR3 runs 15 residues. Germline CDR1 MNHEY, CDR2 SMNVEV (reference sequence). CDR3 loop: CASSQQGQTIYEQYF. CDR3 nucleotide sequence: TGTGCCAGCAGTCAACAGGGTCAAACGATCTACGAGCAGTACTTC.

The rearrangement links TRBV5-4 to TRBJ2-2, with TRBD1 identical over 9 bases. Germline trimming cut 5 bases from V and 4 bases from J; bases unmatched to any gene: 9. This CDR3 spans 16 amino acids. Germline loops: CDR1 SGHNT, CDR2 YYREEE (reference sequence). CDR3 nucleotides: TGTGCCAGCAGTCTGGGGGGACAGGGAGGCACCGGGGAGCTGTTTTTT. Its translation is CASSLGGQGGTGELFF.

This clone has only a few counts. The sample contains more than one DNA sequence encoding this CDR3. The genes are TRBV2 and TRBJ2-3; no firm D call. V lost 3 bases to trimming and J lost 5 bases, with 6 bases between them. The CDR3 totals 12 residues. In germline, CDR1 is SNHLY, CDR2 FYNNEI. The CDR3, as DNA: TGTGCCAGCAGTGAGACGCGAGATACGCAGTATTTT. This sequence encodes CASSETRDTQYF.

A single count supports this clone. The gene calls are TRBV28 and TRBJ2-7; D possibly uses TRBD1 or TRBD2 (5 bases each). In germline, CDR1 is MDHEN, CDR2 SYDVKM. CDR3 size: 13 residues. V was clipped by 10 bases and J by 3 bases, with 16 bases between them. CDR3 protein: CATLSDGGYEQYF. The CDR3 region has the DNA TGTGCCACCCTTTCCGATGGGGGCTACGAGCAGTACTTC.

The CDR3 DNA reads TGCGCCAGCAGTGAGATCGCGGGAGGGCCCCCTAAGCAGTACTTC. It codes for CASSEIAGGPPKQYF. The chain has TRBV10-1 and TRBJ2-7; 9 bases are a match to TRBD2. CDR1 is WNHNN and CDR2 is SYGVQD in the germline V gene (reference sequence). The CDR3 contains 15 residues. With 2 bases clipped from V and 8 bases from J, the junction kept 10 bases outside the gene matches.

This chain uses TRBV6-4 with TRBJ1-2, with D unresolved. Trimming pared 5 bases from V and 2 bases from J, leaving 12 bases between. Germline lookup yields CDR1 MRHNA and CDR2 SNTAGT. The CDR3 length is 14 residues. The CDR3 loop is CASSTQRANYGYTF. The CDR3 DNA follows: TGTGCCAGCAGTACCCAGCGGGCGAACTATGGCTACACCTTC.

This chain connects TRBV5-1 to TRBJ2-7, with 10 bases fitting TRBD1. The germline gives CDR1 SGHRS, CDR2 YFSETQ. The junction had 5 bases not matched to a gene; V was cut back by 4 bases and J by 4 bases. The CDR3 length is 14 residues. The CDR3 bases are TGCGCCAGCAGCGCGGGGGACAGGGGATACGAGCAGTACTTC. It is translated as CASSAGDRGYEQYF.

The gene calls are TRBV25-1 and TRBJ2-2; TRBD2 might be the D (6 bases). The CDR3 runs to 14 residues. V lost 4 bases and J lost 5, with 11 bases in between. Per germline, CDR1 MGHDK and CDR2 SYGVNS. CDR3 bases: TGTGCCAGCAGTGTCCTGGCGGGGACCGGGGAGCTGTTTTTT. Protein sequence: CASSVLAGTGELFF.

The chain has TRBV9 and TRBJ2-2; TRBD2 matches 7 bases. This CDR3 is built from 16 residues. With V trimmed by 4 bases and J by 0 bases, 6 bases remained unmatched. Per germline, CDR1 SGDLS and CDR2 YYNGEE. The CDR3 reads CASSPRSGANTGELFF. DNA of the CDR3: TGTGCCAGCAGCCCCAGGAGCGGGGCGAACACCGGGGAGCTGTTTTTT.

The rearrangement links TRBV9 to TRBJ1-4, with 9 bases fitting TRBD1. Germline CDR1 and CDR2: SGDLS and YYNGEE. V dropped 0 bases and J dropped 8; count of bases not matched to a gene: 8. This CDR3 has 16 residues. The CDR3 DNA reads as TGTGCCAGCAGCGTAGAAGGTGGACAGGGGCCGGAAAAACTGTTTTTT. It is translated as CASSVEGGQGPEKLFF.

The rearrangement uses TRBV5-1 and TRBJ2-7; 8 bases agree with TRBD2. The CDR3 length is 14 residues. Germline V gives CDR1 SGHRS, CDR2 YFSETQ. V trimming: 7 bases; J trimming: 3 bases; junction bases outside the gene matches: 9. CDR3 DNA: TGCGCCAGCTCGGGAGGGCCCCTGTACTACGAGCAGTACTTC. Protein product: CASSGGPLYYEQYF. The full variable domain, its missing parts supplied by reference TRBV5-1 and TRBJ2-7, is KAGVTQTPRYLIKTRGQQVTLSCSPISGHRSVSWYQQTPGQGLQFLFEYFSETQRNKGNFPGRFSGRQFSNSRSEMNVSTLELGDSALYLCASSGGPLYYEQYFGPGTRLTVT.

The chain carries TRBV28 and TRBJ2-5, with D perhaps matching TRBD2 (5 bases). Between the trimmed V and J ends, which lost 7 bases and 2 bases, there was a span of 11 bases. The CDR3 runs to 13 residues. The germline CDR1 and CDR2 sequences are MDHEN and SYDVKM. The chain's CDR3 is CASTRGQQETQYF. CDR3 sequence (DNA): TGTGCCAGCACCCGAGGGCAGCAAGAGACCCAGTACTTC.

This rearrangement joins TRBV10-1 to TRBJ2-1; D uncertain. The CDR3 is made up of 16 amino acids. Between the trimmed V and J ends, which lost 5 bases and 0 bases, there was a span of 14 bases. Looked up from germline, CDR1 is WNHNN and CDR2 is SYGVQD (reference sequence). This CDR3 reads CASSSSTASSYNEQFF. CDR3 DNA: TGCGCCAGCAGTTCGTCGACGGCCAGCTCCTACAATGAGCAGTTCTTC.

V and J are TRBV6-5 and TRBJ1-2; D might be TRBD1 (6 bases). This CDR3 has 14 amino acids. Trimming removed 6 bases at V and 4 bases at J, with 15 bases between. Per the germline V gene, CDR1 is MNHEY and CDR2 is SVGAGI. CDR3: CASSKSTGTYGYTF. Here the CDR3 DNA reads TGTGCCAGCAGCAAATCGACAGGAACCTATGGCTACACCTTC.

The genes are TRBV29-1 and TRBJ1-1; maybe TRBD1 (5 bases). Trimming left V 2 bases short and J 1 base short, with 11 bases between. CDR1 and CDR2 (germline): SQVTM, ANQGSEA. CDR3 size: 14 residues. As DNA, the CDR3 is TGCAGCGTTGAATTTCAGGGAGCGAACACTGAAGCTTTCTTT. Protein: CSVEFQGANTEAFF.

This chain connects TRBV5-1 to TRBJ2-1; 14 bases match TRBD2. V dropped 4 bases and J dropped 1; count of bases not matched to a gene: 4. CDR3 length equals 17 residues. The germline gives CDR1 SGHRS, CDR2 YFSETQ. CDR3 DNA sequence: TGCGCCAGCAGCGGACGACTAGCGGGAGGGTCCTACAATGAGCAGTTCTTC. Protein sequence: CASSGRLAGGSYNEQFF.